This T cell receptor beta chain was identified in a study of T cells in Graves' hyperthyroidism and ophthalmopathy. Clinicians diagnosed patients from clinical symptoms, serum thyroxine and TRAb, thyroid ultrasound and orbital computed tomography. Amplified TCR beta CDR3 regions derived from RNA transcripts. An initial round of RT-PCR targeting the TCR CDR3 relied on the HTBI primer set. A single record per CDR3 protein comes from TCRdb applying MiXCR to the multiplex PCR reads. The sample shows some 400,000 distinct CDR3 sequences, about a fifth of them seen only once. This clonotype was seen ten or more times. Material: blood. The TCR originated in a woman aged 18 to 35 with Graves' hyperthyroidism.

The CDR3 sequence is CATPRGSSGGGYTF. In nucleotides, the CDR3 is TGTGCCACCCCCAGGGGGAGCTCCGGCGGGGGCTACACCTTC. V and J are TRBV6-1 and TRBJ1-2; 7 bases agree with TRBD1. The germline V gene encodes CDR1 MNHNS and CDR2 SASEGT. V was pared by 10 bases and J by 8 bases, with 16 bases of the junction left unmatched. The CDR3 totals 14 residues.